This TCR beta chain is drawn from a study of blood T cell repertoires in COVID-19. Study in general: T cells, B-cell-depleted T cells, or PBMCs supplied cDNA or gDNA.

Produced via immunoSEQ multiplex PCR; TCRdb's table is partial and in-frame only. The profile covers approximately 340,000 clones, with approximately 93% appearing a single time and just over 0.85% taken by the ten largest. The CDR3 has 15 amino acids. CDR1 is SGHRS, CDR2 YFSETQ, per germline. Trimming took 2 bases from V and 10 from J; bases not matched to a gene: 11. The sequencing input was PBMCs or T cells enriched from blood (not recorded which). The receptor was derived from a woman aged 40 to 50 who had been exposed to COVID-19. The chain has TRBV5-1 and TRBJ2-3, with TRBD1 matching over 9 bases. The CDR3 sequence: CASSFSGQGLTAQYF. The CDR3 nucleotides are TGCGCCAGCAGCTTCTCTGGACAGGGGCTAACGGCGCAGTATTTT.